This T cell receptor beta chain was documented in a study of blood T cell repertoires in COVID-19. Overall study context: PBMCs, B-cell-depleted T cells, or T cells provided the cDNA or gDNA that made up the material.

Trimming left V 5 bases short and J 3 bases short, with 10 bases between. This CDR3 has 13 residues. The germline V gene has CDR1 MGHDK and CDR2 SYGVNS. Sequenced by immunoSEQ multiplex PCR; TCRdb stores in-frame clones only, minus some. The sample lists about 200,000 clones, about 80% seen once, with roughly 6.9% in the top ten. Two negative PCRs, clearance, or symptom resolution were required of recovered Cohort 3 donors. This TCR came from a middle-aged man who had recovered from COVID-19. This rearrangement joins TRBV25-1 to TRBJ1-1; TRBD1 is a possible D gene (5 bases). The source material was PBMCs or T cells enriched from blood (not recorded which). The CDR3 protein is CASSYTRDTEAFF. The CDR3 DNA sequence: TGTGCCAGCAGTTACACCAGGGACACTGAAGCTTTCTTT.